These 3 T cell receptor beta chains share one sample of origin, sequenced in a study of T cells in localized non-small cell lung cancer. Some clones are missing from TCRdb's copy, which holds only in-frame ones; the method was immunoSEQ multiplex PCR. This sample has tens of thousands of clones, with around 85% found just once. The source material was peripheral blood, sampled before any cancer treatment. The receptors were gathered from a woman aged 35 to 70 with stage I lung adenocarcinoma.

V gene TRBV7-2 combines with J gene TRBJ1-5; tentative D call: TRBD1 (6 bases). CDR1 and CDR2 (germline): SGHTA, FQGNSA. The V end lost 5 bases, the J end lost 8 bases, and 10 bases lay between the germline ends. The CDR3 has 12 amino acids. CDR3 sequence reads: CASSLPGEPQHF. Written as DNA, the CDR3 is TGTGCCAGCAGCCTTCCAGGGGAGCCCCAGCATTTT.

The chain has TRBV5-1 and TRBJ1-2, with 7 bases matching TRBD1. The CDR3 length is 12 residues. J gave up 6 bases and V 2 bases, and 1 base lay outside the gene matches. Germline loops: CDR1 SGHRS, CDR2 YFSETQ. Here the CDR3 reads CASSLQGNGYTF. In DNA form, the CDR3 reads TGCGCCAGCAGCTTACAGGGGAATGGCTACACCTTC.

The V and J genes are TRBV11-2 and TRBJ2-1; D not certain. The CDR3 runs 12 residues. Trimming shortened V by 3 bases and J by 4 bases, and 4 bases separated the two germline ends. The germline V gene encodes CDR1 SGHAT and CDR2 FQNNGV. CDR3 residues: CASSLEYNEQFF. CDR3 sequence (DNA): TGTGCCAGCAGCTTGGAGTACAATGAGCAGTTCTTC. Combining the CDR3 with reference TRBV11-2 and TRBJ2-1 gives the whole variable domain EAGVAQSPRYKIIEKRQSVAFWCNPISGHATLYWYQQILGQGPKLLIQFQNNGVVDDSQLPKDRFSAERLKGVDSTLKIQPAKLEDSAVYLCASSLEYNEQFFGPGTRLTVL.